The sequence of this T cell receptor beta chain was determined in a study of beta chain features in type 1 diabetes. General study results and limits: Shortening of TCRB CDR3s, moderate but significant, appeared in all four CD4+ subsets of Type 1 diabetes patients.

The whole isolated RNA underwent reverse transcription, so sequencing captured expressed TCRB transcripts. Naive, central memory and regulatory T cell samples yielded about 3.57 million reads on average. The method was immunoSEQ multiplex PCR; TCRdb's version includes in-frame clones alone and lacks a portion of them. The table includes 600,000 or so clones, around an eighth detected once. Germline loops: CDR1 KGHSH, CDR2 LQKENI. The CDR3 length is 16 residues. The V and J ends lost 5 bases and 7 bases respectively, with 24 bases between them. Sorting that relied on CD45RO/CCR7/CD25/CD127/CD95/CD27 yielded CD4+ naive, central memory, regulatory and stem cell-like memory cells. There are a few counts of this clone. Its antigen is as yet unknown.

The receptor comes from a man between 18 and 35 years old with type 1 diabetes. The V and J genes are TRBV18 and TRBJ2-7; D might be TRBD2 (5 bases). The sequenced sample was naive CD4+ T cells from blood. As DNA, the CDR3 is TGTGCCAGCTCAGCCTACCGGGGTCCCAACCTTGGAGAGCAGTACTTC. Its translation: CASSAYRGPNLGEQYF. The complete variable domain, with remaining parts taken from reference TRBV18 and TRBJ2-7, reads NAGVMQNPRHLVRRRGQEARLRCSPMKGHSHVYWYRQLPEEGLKFMVYLQKENIIDESGMPKERFSAEFPKEGPSILRIQQVVRGDSAAYFCASSAYRGPNLGEQYFGPGTRLTVT.